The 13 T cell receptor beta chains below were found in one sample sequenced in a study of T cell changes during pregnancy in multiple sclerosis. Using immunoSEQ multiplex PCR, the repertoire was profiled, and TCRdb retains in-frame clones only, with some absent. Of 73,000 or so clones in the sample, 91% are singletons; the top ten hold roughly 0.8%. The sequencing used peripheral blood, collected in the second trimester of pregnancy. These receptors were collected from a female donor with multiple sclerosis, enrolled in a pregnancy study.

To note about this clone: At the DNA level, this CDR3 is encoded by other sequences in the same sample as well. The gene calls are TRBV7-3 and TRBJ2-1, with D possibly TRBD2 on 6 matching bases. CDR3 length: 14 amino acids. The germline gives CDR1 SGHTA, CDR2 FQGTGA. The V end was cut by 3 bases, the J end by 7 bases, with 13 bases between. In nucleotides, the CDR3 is TGTGCCAGCAGCTTGACTAGTAGTGGAAATGAGCAGTTCTTC. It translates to CASSLTSSGNEQFF.

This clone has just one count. This chain's CDR3 is CASSLAEVRSNYGYTF. In DNA form, the CDR3 reads TGCGCCAGCAGCTTGGCCGAGGTACGGAGTAACTATGGCTACACCTTC. The V call is TRBV5-1, the J call TRBJ1-2; D unresolved. The CDR3 has 16 residues. The germline V gene encodes CDR1 SGHRS and CDR2 YFSETQ. V was pared by 0 bases and J by 1 base, with 13 bases between.

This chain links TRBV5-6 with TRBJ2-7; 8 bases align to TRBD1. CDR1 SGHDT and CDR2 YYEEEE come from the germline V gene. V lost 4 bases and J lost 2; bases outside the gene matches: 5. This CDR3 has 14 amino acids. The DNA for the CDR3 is TGTGCCAGCAGCATACGGACAGGGCCCTACGAGCAGTACTTC. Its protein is CASSIRTGPYEQYF.

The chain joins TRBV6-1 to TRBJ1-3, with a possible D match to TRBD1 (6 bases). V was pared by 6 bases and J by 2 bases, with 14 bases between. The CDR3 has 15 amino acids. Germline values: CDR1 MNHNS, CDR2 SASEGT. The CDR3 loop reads CASRGRQAPGNTIYF. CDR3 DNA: TGTGCCAGCAGGGGAAGACAGGCTCCTGGAAACACCATATATTTT.

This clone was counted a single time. CDR3 amino acids: CASSPPGTGQQPQHF. In nucleotides, the CDR3 is TGCGCCAGCAGCCCTCCCGGGACAGGGCAGCAGCCCCAGCATTTT. The V gene is TRBV4-1, the J gene TRBJ1-5; 9 bases map to TRBD1. The CDR3 length is 15 residues. Germline trimming cut 4 bases from V and 7 bases from J; bases unmatched to any gene: 8. Germline CDR1 reads MGHRA; CDR2 reads YSYEKL.

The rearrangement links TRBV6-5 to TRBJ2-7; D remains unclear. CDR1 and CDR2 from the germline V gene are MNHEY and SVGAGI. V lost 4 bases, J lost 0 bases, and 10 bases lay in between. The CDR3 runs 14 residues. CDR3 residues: CASSSSGFSYEQYF. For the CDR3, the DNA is TGTGCCAGCAGTTCGTCCGGGTTCTCCTACGAGCAGTACTTC.

The CDR3 DNA reads as TGTGCCAGCAAGTTGGGGGGAGGCAGGGAGAAAGCTAACTATGGCTACACCTTC. Its translation is CASKLGGGREKANYGYTF. This chain links TRBV5-5 with TRBJ1-2, with D tentatively TRBD1 (5 bases). V shed 6 bases and J shed 0 bases, with 24 bases lying between them. The CDR3 is 18 residues long. CDR1 is SGHKS, CDR2 YYEKEE, per germline (reference sequence). Full variable domain (outside the CDR3, taken from reference TRBV5-5 and TRBJ1-2): DAGVTQSPTHLIKTRGQQVTLRCSPISGHKSVSWYQQVLGQGPQFIFQYYEKEERGRGNFPDRFSARQFPNYSSELNVNALLLGDSALYLCASKLGGGREKANYGYTFGSGTRLTVV.

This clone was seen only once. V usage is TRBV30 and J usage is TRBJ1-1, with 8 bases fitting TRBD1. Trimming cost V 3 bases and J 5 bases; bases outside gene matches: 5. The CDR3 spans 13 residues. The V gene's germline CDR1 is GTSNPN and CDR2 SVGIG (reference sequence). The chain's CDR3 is CAWRKDRGTEAFF. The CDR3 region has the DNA TGTGCCTGGAGAAAAGACAGGGGAACTGAAGCTTTCTTT.

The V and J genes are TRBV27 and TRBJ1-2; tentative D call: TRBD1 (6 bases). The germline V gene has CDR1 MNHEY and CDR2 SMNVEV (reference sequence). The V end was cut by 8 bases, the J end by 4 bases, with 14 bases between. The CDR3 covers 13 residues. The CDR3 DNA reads TGTGCCAGCGCCCCGGGACATACCTATGGCTACACCTTC. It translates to CASAPGHTYGYTF.

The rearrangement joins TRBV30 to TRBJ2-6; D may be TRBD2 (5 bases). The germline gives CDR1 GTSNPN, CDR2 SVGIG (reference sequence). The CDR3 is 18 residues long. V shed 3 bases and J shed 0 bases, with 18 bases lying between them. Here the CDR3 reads CAWSPGLTTGSGANVLTF. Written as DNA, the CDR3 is TGTGCCTGGAGCCCGGGGTTGACGACTGGCTCTGGGGCCAACGTCCTGACTTTC.

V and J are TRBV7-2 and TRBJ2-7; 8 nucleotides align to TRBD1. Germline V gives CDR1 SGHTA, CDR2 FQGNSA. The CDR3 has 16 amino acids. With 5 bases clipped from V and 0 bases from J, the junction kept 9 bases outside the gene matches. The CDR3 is CASSRLPGQASYEQYF. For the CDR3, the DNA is TGTGCCAGCAGCCGTCTACCGGGACAGGCCTCCTACGAGCAGTACTTC. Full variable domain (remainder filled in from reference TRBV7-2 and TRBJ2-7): GAGVSQSPSNKVTEKGKDVELRCDPISGHTALYWYRQSLGQGLEFLIYFQGNSAPDKSGLPSDRFSAERTGGSVSTLTIQRTQQEDSAVYLCASSRLPGQASYEQYFGPGTRLTVT.

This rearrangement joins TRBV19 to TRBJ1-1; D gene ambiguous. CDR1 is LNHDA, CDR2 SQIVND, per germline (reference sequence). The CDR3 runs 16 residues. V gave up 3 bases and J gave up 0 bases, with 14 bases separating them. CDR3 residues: CASSMTAGSLNTEAFF. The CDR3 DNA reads TGTGCCAGTAGTATGACGGCCGGGAGTTTGAACACTGAAGCTTTCTTT.

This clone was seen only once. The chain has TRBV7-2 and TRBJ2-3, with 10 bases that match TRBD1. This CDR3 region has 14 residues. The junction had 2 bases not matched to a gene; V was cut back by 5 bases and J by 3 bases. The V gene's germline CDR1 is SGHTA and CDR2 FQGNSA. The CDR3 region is CASSGGQGTDTQYF. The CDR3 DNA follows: TGTGCCAGCAGCGGGGGACAGGGGACAGATACGCAGTATTTT.